Shown below are 10 T cell receptor beta chains from a single sample sequenced in a study of T cell responses to AZD1222 COVID-19 vaccine. Method: immunoSEQ multiplex PCR; TCRdb's copy keeps in-frame clones and lacks some. The sample consists of under 150,000 clones, roughly nine tenths of them appearing once. This material consisted of peripheral blood, taken on day 0 of AZD1222 vaccination. These receptors came from an adult in good health.

The rearrangement uses TRBV19 and TRBJ2-1, with TRBD2 matching 7 bases. The trim removed 3 bases at V and 6 bases at J, leaving 8 bases unmatched. The CDR3 length is 15 residues. CDR1 is LNHDA and CDR2 is SQIVND in the germline V gene (reference sequence). The CDR3 loop reads CASSIGASGTNEQFF. The CDR3 DNA follows: TGTGCCAGTAGTATTGGGGCTAGCGGAACCAATGAGCAGTTCTTC.

The chain links TRBV15 to TRBJ1-1; D is unclear. Germline-derived CDR1 and CDR2 are LNHNV and YYDKDF (reference sequence). Trimming stripped 0 bases from V and 5 bases from J, with 10 bases between. CDR3 length: 14 amino acids. The CDR3 reads CATSRELGWTEAFF. CDR3 in DNA: TGTGCCACCAGCAGAGAATTGGGGTGGACTGAAGCTTTCTTT.

The V call is TRBV29-1, the J call TRBJ1-1; TRBD1 is a possible D gene (6 bases). CDR3 length equals 15 residues. Germline CDR1 and CDR2: SQVTM and ANQGSEA. The ends were cut back, 7 bases at V and 8 bases at J, with 26 bases in the middle. This CDR3 reads CSAWGREVGTSEAFF. CDR3 bases: TGCAGCGCTTGGGGGCGGGAAGTGGGGACTTCGGAAGCTTTCTTT.

The DNA of the CDR3 is TGTGCCAGCAGCCCCCCCCGACTAGCTCCTGCCTACGAGCAGTACTTC. Its translation: CASSPPRLAPAYEQYF. The gene calls are TRBV3-1 (or the pseudogene TRBV3-2) and TRBJ2-7; the match to TRBD2 covers 7 bases. Germline V gene lookup returns CDR1 LGHDT and CDR2 YNNKEL (reference sequence). The V and J ends lost 4 bases and 2 bases, in that order; junction bases with no gene match: 11. The CDR3 is 16 amino acids.

The chain is built from TRBV19 and TRBJ1-2, with 10 bases fitting TRBD1. With V trimmed by 6 bases and J by 7 bases, 8 bases remained unmatched. CDR1 is LNHDA, CDR2 SQIVND, per germline (reference sequence). This CDR3 comprises 14 residues. CDR3 region: CASRPGQGLGGYTF. In DNA form, the CDR3 reads TGTGCCAGTAGGCCGGGACAGGGGCTCGGTGGCTACACCTTC. The whole variable domain, filled in from reference TRBV19 and TRBJ1-2, reads DGGITQSPKYLFRKEGQNVTLSCEQNLNHDAMYWYRQDPGQGLRLIYYSQIVNDFQKGDIAEGYSVSREKKESFPLTVTSAQKNPTAFYLCASRPGQGLGGYTFGSGTRLTVV.

The chain is built from TRBV7-9 and TRBJ1-5; TRBD1 matches at 7 bases. The V and J ends lost 1 base and 7 bases, in that order; junction bases with no gene match: 7. The CDR3 loop spans 15 amino acids. CDR1 and CDR2 from the germline V gene are SEHNR and FQNEAQ (reference sequence). CDR3 sequence reads: CASSLGTGERQPQHF. As DNA, the CDR3 is TGTGCCAGCAGCTTAGGAACAGGGGAACGGCAGCCCCAGCATTTT.

This sequence joins TRBV6-5 and TRBJ1-2, with TRBD1 identical over 7 bases. The ends lost 6 bases at V and 0 bases at J; junction bases unmatched: 7. The length of the CDR3 is 15 residues. Germline V gene lookup returns CDR1 MNHEY and CDR2 SVGAGI. CDR3: CASRLQGNANYGYTF. The CDR3 DNA sequence: TGTGCCAGCAGATTACAGGGGAACGCTAACTATGGCTACACCTTC.

The chain links TRBV7-9 to TRBJ1-2; a weak D match, TRBD1 (6 bases). The CDR3 is made up of 13 amino acids. The germline V and J ends were trimmed by 3 bases and 1 base, with 6 bases remaining between them. CDR1 and CDR2 from the germline V gene are SEHNR and FQNEAQ (reference sequence). The CDR3 sequence is CASSLDSNYGYTF. The CDR3 nucleotides are TGTGCCAGCAGCTTGGACAGTAACTATGGCTACACCTTC. The full variable domain, its missing parts supplied by reference TRBV7-9 and TRBJ1-2, is DTGVSQNPRHKITKRGQNVTFRCDPISEHNRLYWYRQTLGQGPEFLTYFQNEAQLEKSRLLSDRFSAERPKGSFSTLEIQRTEQGDSAMYLCASSLDSNYGYTFGSGTRLTVV.

The chain links TRBV19 to TRBJ2-1; possibly TRBD2 for D (6 bases). V shed 4 bases and J shed 0 bases, with 13 bases lying between them. The CDR3 has 16 amino acids. The germline V gene encodes CDR1 LNHDA and CDR2 SQIVND (reference sequence). The CDR3 loop reads CASSRRGSSSYNEQFF. CDR3 in DNA: TGTGCCAGTAGTAGGCGGGGATCAAGCTCCTACAATGAGCAGTTCTTC.

The CDR3 sequence is CASPGRGQGAKNIQYF. The CDR3 nucleotides read TGTGCCAGCCCGGGTAGAGGACAGGGCGCCAAAAACATTCAGTACTTC. The rearrangement joins TRBV27 to TRBJ2-4; 8 nucleotides match TRBD1. Trimming removed 8 bases from V and 1 base from J; junction bases left unmatched: 10. The CDR3 contains 16 residues. Germline V gene data show CDR1 as MNHEY and CDR2 as SMNVEV (reference sequence).